A selection of T cell receptor beta chains follows, all from one sample in a study of regulatory T cells. Libraries were prepared by immunoSEQ multiplex PCR; TCRdb keeps only in-frame clonotypes and omits some of them. Of some 30,000 clones listed, over 85% are singletons. The sample consisted of conventional CD4+ T cells sorted from blood. All receptors derive from a child aged 2-15 years with CD3G deficiency. The CDR3 runs from the conserved cysteine through the conserved F or W. The D gene is left open where the match is weak. Clone size is shown for a subset of rows, as once, few, many or a class of expanded clone.

18 . TRBJ1-4 TRBD1 TRBV19 TGTGCCAGTAGTGTTCCCGGGACAGGGGGCCTTCTCTCTGAAAAACTGTTTTTT CASSVPGTGGLLSEKLFF
12 . TRBJ1-5 . TRBV28 TGTGCCAGCAGTTTAACGGGGCAGCCCCAGCATTTT CASSLTGQPQHF
13 . TRBJ2-7 . TRBV18 TGTGCCAGCTCCCCCTCTACAGATTACGAGCAGTACTTC CASSPSTDYEQYF
14 . TRBJ2-1 TRBD2 TRBV11-2 TGTGCCAGCAGCGCCCTAGCGGGCCATAATGAGCAGTTCTTC CASSALAGHNEQFF
13 once TRBJ2-1 TRBD2 TRBV5-1 TGCGCCAGCAGCTCGAGCGGGAACGATGAGCAGTTCTTC CASSSSGNDEQFF
13 . TRBJ2-1 . TRBV11-1 TGTGCCAGCAGCACCGCCCCCGAGAATGAGCAGTTCTTC CASSTAPENEQFF
13 . TRBJ2-2 TRBD2 TRBV10-2 TGCGCCAGCAGTGTGGGGGGGACCGGGGAGCTGTTTTTT CASSVGGTGELFF
15 few TRBJ2-3 TRBD2 TRBV7-9 TGTGCCAGCAGCTTGACTAGCGGAGCTACAGATACGCAGTATTTT CASSLTSGATDTQYF
12 few TRBJ1-2 . TRBV28 TGTGCCAGCAGTTTATCAGGGCATGGCTACACCTTC CASSLSGHGYTF
16 once TRBJ2-6 . TRBV10-3 TGTGCCATCAGGCCGGGACTTACTACTGGGGCCAACGTCCTGACTTTC CAIRPGLTTGANVLTF
17 . TRBJ1-3 . TRBV28 TGTGCCAGCAGTTCACGTGGGGGTTGGGGCCCTGGAAACACCATATATTTT CASSSRGGWGPGNTIYF
16 . TRBJ2-1 TRBD2 TRBV28 TGTGCCAGCAGTTTATCCGGACTAGCGGGAGTCAATGAGCAGTTCTTC CASSLSGLAGVNEQFF
12 . TRBJ2-1 . TRBV11-2 TGTGCCAGCAGCTTAGAGTCAGGGGAGCAGTTCTTC CASSLESGEQFF
15 . TRBJ1-4 . TRBV6-5 TGTGCCAGCAGTTACGGGACATCAACTAATGAAAAACTGTTTTTT CASSYGTSTNEKLFF
15 . TRBJ2-3 . TRBV7-6 TGTGCCAGCAGCTTAGAGGGGGGGCGCACAGATACGCAGTATTTT CASSLEGGRTDTQYF
14 . TRBJ2-2 TRBD2 TRBV5-5 TGTGCCAGCAGCTTCGCGGGAGGCACCGGGGAGCTGTTTTTT CASSFAGGTGELFF
18 . TRBJ1-3 TRBD1 TRBV19 TGTGCCAGTTCCGGAGGACAGGGGCAAGGTCCTTCTGGAAACACCATATATTTT CASSGGQGQGPSGNTIYF
15 . TRBJ2-7 . TRBV28 TGTGCCAGCAGACCGACTAGCAGGGGGTTCTACGAGCAGTACTTC CASRPTSRGFYEQYF
14 . TRBJ2-7 . TRBV12-2 TGTGCAAGTCCCTCGGGACTCCTTTTGTACGAGCAGTACTTC CASPSGLLLYEQYF
17 . TRBJ1-3 TRBD1 TRBV28 TGTGCCAGCAGTAGGACAGGCGGAATCCGCTCTGGAAACACCATATATTTT CASSRTGGIRSGNTIYF
13 . TRBJ2-7 . TRBV11-2 TGTGCCAGCAGCTTAGATCTCCTGTACGAGCAGTACTTC CASSLDLLYEQYF
15 . TRBJ2-1 TRBD2 TRBV27 TGTGCCAGCAGTCTCAGCGGGACCCCCTACAATGAGCAGTTCTTC CASSLSGTPYNEQFF
14 . TRBJ2-7 TRBD1 TRBV18 TGTGCCAGCTCACCTGGGACAGGGGTCGACGAGCAGTACTTC CASSPGTGVDEQYF
16 . TRBJ2-3 TRBD2 TRBV19 TGTGCCAGTAGTTCCACGGCGGGAGGGCCCGGGGATACGCAGTATTTT CASSSTAGGPGDTQYF
18 . TRBJ2-5 TRBD2 TRBV5-4 TGTGCCAGCAGCTTGGATGCGAGCGGGAACAGCGGGGGGGAGACCCAGTACTTC CASSLDASGNSGGETQYF
13 . TRBJ1-1 . TRBV5-1 TGCGCCAGCAGCTTGACGGGCAACACTGAAGCTTTCTTT CASSLTGNTEAFF
14 . TRBJ2-7 . TRBV6-1 TGTGCCAGCAGTGAACAGAAAGGGTCCTACGAGCAGTACTTC CASSEQKGSYEQYF
11 once TRBJ1-1 . TRBV6-1 TGTGCCACCGGATACAGGACTGAAGCTTTCTTT CATGYRTEAFF
13 . TRBJ2-7 . TRBV28 TGTGCCAGCACTTCAACGGGGCAGGGTCAGCAGTACTTC CASTSTGQGQQYF
14 . TRBJ2-7 . TRBV28 TGTGCCAGCAGTCCGGGTAGCTCATCCTACGAGCAGTACTTC CASSPGSSSYEQYF
15 . TRBJ2-1 TRBD1 TRBV28 TGTGCCAGCAGTTTTGGGGACAGGCTGTTTAATGAGCAGTTCTTC CASSFGDRLFNEQFF
15 . TRBJ2-7 . TRBV28 TGTGCCAGCAGTTCGGCCGCCAGAACCACCTACGAGCAGTACTTC CASSSAARTTYEQYF
14 few TRBJ2-7 TRBD1 TRBV6-1 TGTGCCAGCAGAGGGACAGGTAAAGACTACGAGCAGTACTTC CASRGTGKDYEQYF
15 . TRBJ2-1 TRBD1 TRBV27 TGTGCCAGCAGTCTCACGACCCAGGGGGCGCATGAGCAGTTCTTC CASSLTTQGAHEQFF
17 . TRBJ1-1 TRBD1 TRBV30 TGTGCCTGGAGTGTAAAACAGGGGGCGAGGGGGAGCACTGAAGCTTTCTTT CAWSVKQGARGSTEAFF
13 . TRBJ1-2 . TRBV28 TGTGCCAGCAGTTTTTTAGTCAACTATGGCTACACCTTC CASSFLVNYGYTF
14 . TRBJ1-2 . TRBV19 TGTGCCAGTAACCTGGCAGGCCGCGGCTATGGCTACACCTTC CASNLAGRGYGYTF
13 once TRBJ2-7 . TRBV6-1 TGTGCCAGCAGTCGGGGTAGCTTCGCCGAGCAGTACTTC CASSRGSFAEQYF
17 . TRBJ2-6 TRBD2 TRBV14 TGTGCCAGCAAACCAGCGGGAGTGACGAGAGGGGCCAACGTCCTGACTTTC CASKPAGVTRGANVLTF
13 . TRBJ2-5 . TRBV5-1 TGCGCCAGCAGCGACTCCGACGGGACGTCCCAGTACTTC CASSDSDGTSQYF